What follows are 25 T cell receptor beta chains derived from one specimen sequenced in a study of CD8+ T cells in alopecia areata. Once RNA had been extracted, it was reverse transcribed into cDNA to act as the sequencing template. Clones were sequenced by immunoSEQ multiplex PCR, and TCRdb holds only the in-frame ones, with some missing. The data contain over 110,000 clones, 40% to 55% of them singletons. The sample here was CD4+ T cells sorted from blood, taken at week 0. The receptors derive from a human donor with alopecia areata.

This chain uses TRBV30 with TRBJ1-5; D gene ambiguous. Trimming pared 1 base from V and 4 bases from J, leaving 11 bases between. The CDR3 runs 14 residues. Germline CDR1 GTSNPN, CDR2 SVGIG (reference sequence). CDR3 in amino acids: CAWSALLGNQPQHF. The CDR3 bases are TGTGCCTGGAGTGCCCTATTGGGGAATCAGCCCCAGCATTTT.

This clone was found once. The chain's CDR3 is CSVEGGFGEKLFF. Here the CDR3 DNA reads TGCAGCGTTGAGGGGGGGTTCGGTGAAAAACTGTTTTTT. J is TRBJ1-4 and V is TRBV29-1; D perhaps matches TRBD1 (5 bases). The CDR3 has 13 residues. V was pared by 3 bases and J by 7 bases, with 12 bases between. Germline values: CDR1 SQVTM, CDR2 ANQGSEA.

The chain couples TRBV4-2 to TRBJ2-5; 8 bases map to TRBD1. The germline V gene has CDR1 LGHNA and CDR2 YNFKEQ. V gave up 8 bases and J gave up 5 bases; unmatched junction bases: 7. The CDR3 covers 13 residues. The CDR3 DNA reads as TGTGCCAGCTCAGGGGGCAGCAGGGAGACCCAGTACTTC. This gives the protein CASSGGSRETQYF.

The table lists this clone with a few counts. This chain links TRBV4-1 with TRBJ2-1; D possibly corresponds to TRBD2 (6 bases). Trimming removed 3 bases at V and 4 bases at J, with 13 bases between. The CDR3 contains 15 residues. Germline V gene lookup returns CDR1 MGHRA and CDR2 YSYEKL. DNA for the CDR3: TGCGCCAGCAGCCACCCGACCCGGGGGTACAATGAGCAGTTCTTC. This codes for CASSHPTRGYNEQFF.

V and J are TRBV29-1 and TRBJ2-5; D not certain. Trimming took off 4 bases at V and 4 bases at J, with 13 bases between the two ends. The CDR3 length is 13 residues. The germline V gene has CDR1 SQVTM and CDR2 ANQGSEA. Here the CDR3 DNA reads TGCAGCGTTGGTTGGGTGACTGGAGAGACCCAGTACTTC. Its protein is CSVGWVTGETQYF.

There are a few counts of this clone. The chain couples TRBV29-1 to TRBJ2-1, with 12 bases matching TRBD2. The CDR3 extends over 13 amino acids. Germline lookup yields CDR1 SQVTM and CDR2 ANQGSEA. The trim removed 6 bases at V and 15 bases at J, leaving 12 bases unmatched. The CDR3 spells CSVAGLAGEKLFF. DNA for the CDR3: TGCAGCGTAGCGGGACTAGCGGGTGAGAAGCTGTTCTTC.

J is TRBJ2-1 and V is TRBV29-1; unclear D gene. V was trimmed by 4 bases and J by 3 bases, leaving 7 bases between them. The V gene's germline CDR1 is SQVTM and CDR2 ANQGSEA. This CDR3 contains 12 residues. CDR3 sequence (DNA): TGCAGCGTTGCTGCAGGCTACAATGAGCAGTTCTTC. Its translation: CSVAAGYNEQFF.

This clone was seen once. V gene TRBV7-2 combines with J gene TRBJ2-7, with unresolved D. V was clipped by 2 bases and J by 2 bases, with 7 bases between them. CDR1 is SGHTA, CDR2 FQGNSA, per germline. This CDR3 spans 13 amino acids. CDR3: CASSLSRTYEQYF. CDR3 DNA sequence: TGTGCCAGCAGCTTATCACGTACCTACGAGCAGTACTTC.

In this sample, this clone turned up a few times. The chain carries TRBV19 and TRBJ2-3; 8 nucleotides agree with TRBD2. This CDR3 has 15 amino acids. CDR1 and CDR2 (germline): LNHDA, SQIVND (reference sequence). J was trimmed by 6 bases and V by 5 bases; bases with no gene match: 10. The chain's CDR3 is CASSGDGRAIDTQYF. Here the CDR3 DNA reads TGTGCCAGTAGTGGGGACGGGAGGGCCATCGATACGCAGTATTTT.

The gene calls are TRBV6-1 and TRBJ1-2, with D possibly being TRBD1 (5 bases). The germline gives CDR1 MNHNS, CDR2 SASEGT. V lost 2 bases, J lost 4 bases, and 14 bases lay in between. CDR3 length equals 15 residues. CDR3 in DNA: TGTGCCAGCAGTGAATATGCAGGGTCCCCCTATGGCTACACCTTC. Amino acids: CASSEYAGSPYGYTF.

In its sample, this clone was seen a few times. The chain joins TRBV5-1 to TRBJ2-3; 8 bases map to TRBD2. The CDR3 covers 16 residues. The V segment lost 0 bases and the J segment 4 bases; nucleotides outside the gene matches: 7. Germline V lookup: CDR1 SGHRS, CDR2 YFSETQ. Here the CDR3 reads CASSLEATSAADTQYF. The CDR3 DNA reads TGCGCCAGCAGCTTGGAGGCGACTAGCGCGGCAGATACGCAGTATTTT.

This chain joins TRBV4-1 and TRBJ2-7; 12 bases align to TRBD2. V was clipped by 0 bases and J by 0 bases; unmatched bases: 12. From germline, CDR1 is MGHRA and CDR2 YSYEKL. CDR3 length: 20 amino acids. The CDR3 region is CASSQEPLAGGTHFSYEQYF. CDR3 DNA sequence: TGCGCCAGCAGCCAAGAACCGCTAGCGGGGGGGACTCACTTCTCCTACGAGCAGTACTTC.

V usage is TRBV7-2 and J usage is TRBJ2-7; D ambiguous. Germline V gives CDR1 SGHTA, CDR2 FQGNSA. This CDR3 is built from 11 residues. Trimming took 1 base from V and 3 from J, leaving 1 base between them. Here the CDR3 reads CASSLDYEQYF. The CDR3 DNA reads as TGTGCCAGCAGCTTAGACTACGAGCAGTACTTC.

The chain has TRBV27 and TRBJ1-1; 9 nucleotides line up with TRBD1. Germline V CDR1 and CDR2: MNHEY, SMNVEV (reference sequence). The CDR3 contains 14 residues. V dropped 8 bases and J dropped 4; count of bases not matched to a gene: 8. CDR3 DNA: TGTGCCAGCGGACGACAGGGGGGGGGCACTGAAGCTTTCTTT. Translated: CASGRQGGGTEAFF.

The J gene is TRBJ2-3, the V gene TRBV28, with TRBD2 matching 12 bases. Trimming cost V 6 bases and J 7 bases; bases outside gene matches: 8. Germline V gives CDR1 MDHEN, CDR2 SYDVKM. This CDR3 has 15 amino acids. This chain's CDR3 is CASSLLAGGRHTQYF. DNA for the CDR3: TGTGCCAGCAGCTTACTAGCGGGAGGTCGACATACGCAGTATTTT.

The rearrangement links TRBV4-1 to TRBJ1-4; 10 nucleotides align to TRBD1. The trim removed 0 bases at V and 6 bases at J, leaving 7 bases unmatched. The CDR3 spans 17 residues. Germline loops: CDR1 MGHRA, CDR2 YSYEKL. The CDR3 reads CASSQDFSGTGDEKLFF. The CDR3 DNA sequence: TGCGCCAGCAGCCAAGACTTTTCCGGGACAGGGGATGAAAAACTGTTTTTT.

This chain links TRBV5-5 with TRBJ2-4, with D hard to call. The V gene's germline CDR1 is SGHKS and CDR2 YYEKEE (reference sequence). This CDR3 is built from 14 residues. Trimming cost V 2 bases and J 11 bases, with 17 bases left between them. CDR3 region: CASSLSGGLPFQYF. DNA for the CDR3: TGTGCCAGCAGCTTATCCGGCGGCCTTCCCTTTCAGTACTTC.

V and J are TRBV15 and TRBJ2-7, with 7 bases aligning to TRBD1. V lost 3 bases and J lost 8; bases outside the gene matches: 7. The CDR3 contains 13 residues. The germline gives CDR1 LNHNV, CDR2 YYDKDF (reference sequence). DNA of the CDR3: TGTGCCACCAGCAGTAGACAGGGTGTCAAGCAGTACTTC. It is translated as CATSSRQGVKQYF. The full variable domain, its missing parts supplied by reference TRBV15 and TRBJ2-7, is DAMVIQNPRYQVTQFGKPVTLSCSQTLNHNVMYWYQQKSSQAPKLLFHYYDKDFNNEADTPDNFQSRRPNTSFCFLDIRSPGLGDTAMYLCATSSRQGVKQYFGPGTRLTVT.

This clone was recorded at least ten times. The CDR3, as DNA: TGTGCCAGCAGCCAAAGTCTACCCATCTACAATGAGCAGTTCTTC. It encodes CASSQSLPIYNEQFF. J is TRBJ2-1 and V is TRBV14; D is unresolved. CDR3 length: 15 residues. Between the trimmed V and J ends, which lost 2 bases and 3 bases, there was a span of 11 bases. Germline CDR1 is SGHDN and CDR2 is FVKESK.

The V and J genes are TRBV5-6 and TRBJ2-1; no clear D gene. The CDR3 spans 12 residues. Trimming shortened V by 3 bases and J by 7 bases, and 8 bases separated the two germline ends. CDR1 is SGHDT, CDR2 YYEEEE, per germline. CDR3 loop: CASSSLGNEQFF. CDR3 coding DNA: TGTGCCAGCAGCTCACTTGGGAATGAGCAGTTCTTC.

This clone was observed a few times. The CDR3 sequence is CASSPGIATENYGYTF. As DNA, the CDR3 is TGTGCCAGCAGTCCAGGAATAGCGACAGAAAACTATGGCTACACCTTC. V and J are TRBV7-9 and TRBJ1-2, with TRBD1 as a possible D gene (5 bases). From germline, CDR1 is SEHNR and CDR2 FQNEAQ (reference sequence). This CDR3 is 16 amino acids long. Trimming pared 6 bases from V and 2 bases from J, leaving 19 bases between.

The chain recombines TRBV15 with TRBJ2-2, with D possibly being TRBD2 (5 bases). From germline, CDR1 is LNHNV and CDR2 YYDKDF (reference sequence). V was trimmed by 5 bases and J by 4 bases, leaving 14 bases between them. The CDR3 totals 15 residues. CDR3 nucleotide sequence: TGTGCCACCAGCCGACGGGCAAGCGGCACCGGGGAGCTGTTTTTT. Its translation: CATSRRASGTGELFF.

This chain links TRBV29-1 with TRBJ1-2, with D possibly TRBD1 on 5 matching bases. This CDR3 is 13 amino acids long. Germline V gives CDR1 SQVTM, CDR2 ANQGSEA. With 4 bases removed from V and 0 bases from J, the gap between germline ends came to 9 bases. The CDR3 is CSVAQGSNYGYTF. CDR3 DNA: TGCAGCGTTGCGCAGGGTTCTAACTATGGCTACACCTTC.

This chain links TRBV5-1 with TRBJ2-7, with D maybe TRBD2 (6 bases). The CDR3 has 14 residues. Germline CDR1 and CDR2: SGHRS and YFSETQ. V was cut by 5 bases and J by 3 bases, with 15 bases left in between. CDR3 DNA: TGCGCCAGCAGTCGGACTACCGGCGGCTACGAGCAGTACTTC. The encoded protein is CASSRTTGGYEQYF.

Only a few counts were recorded for this clone. The V gene is TRBV28, the J gene TRBJ2-7, with 9 bases fitting TRBD2. The trim removed 6 bases at V and 2 bases at J, leaving 8 bases unmatched. The CDR3 spans 15 residues. Germline V gene lookup returns CDR1 MDHEN and CDR2 SYDVKM. The CDR3 loop reads CASRTLSGGTYEQYF. CDR3 coding DNA: TGTGCCAGCAGAACCCTTAGCGGGGGCACCTACGAGCAGTACTTC.